Below are 21 T cell receptor beta chains sequenced from a single sample in a study of blood T cell repertoires in COVID-19. Only in-frame clones appear in the TCRdb table, and some are missing; sequencing was by immunoSEQ multiplex PCR. The profile shows hundreds of thousands of clones, 70% to 90% of them singletons. The sequenced material came from peripheral blood. These receptor sequences come from a woman younger than 35 who had recovered from COVID-19.

The chain has TRBV7-6 and TRBJ2-7; TRBD1 matches 9 bases. J gave up 3 bases and V 7 bases, and 4 bases lay outside the gene matches. The germline V gene has CDR1 SGHVS and CDR2 FNYEAQ. The CDR3 sequence is 13 residues long. CDR3 residues: CASTQGQGYEQYF. In DNA form, the CDR3 reads TGTGCCAGCACCCAGGGACAGGGCTACGAGCAGTACTTC. Combining the CDR3 with reference TRBV7-6 and TRBJ2-7 gives the whole variable domain GAGVSQSPRYKVTKRGQDVALRCDPISGHVSLYWYRQALGQGPEFLTYFNYEAQQDKSGLPNDRFSAERPEGSISTLTIQRTEQRDSAMYRCASTQGQGYEQYFGPGTRLTVT.

The chain combines TRBV7-6 with TRBJ2-1; 7 nucleotides match TRBD2. Per germline, CDR1 SGHVS and CDR2 FNYEAQ. The CDR3 loop spans 16 amino acids. Trimming removed 3 bases from V and 5 bases from J; junction bases left unmatched: 10. The chain's CDR3 is CASSLGRTSINNEQFF. CDR3 bases: TGTGCCAGCAGCTTGGGCCGGACTAGTATTAACAATGAGCAGTTCTTC.

The chain links TRBV7-9 to TRBJ1-5; a weak D match, TRBD1 (5 bases). CDR1 and CDR2 from the germline V gene are SEHNR and FQNEAQ (reference sequence). V was cut by 4 bases and J by 13 bases, with 14 bases left in between. The CDR3 contains 12 residues. The CDR3 region is CASSSENGGQHF. The CDR3 nucleotides are TGTGCCAGCAGCTCAGAAAACGGGGGACAGCATTTT.

The chain combines TRBV18 with TRBJ2-1, with D perhaps matching TRBD1 (5 bases). The V gene's germline CDR1 is KGHSH and CDR2 LQKENI. The V end lost 2 bases, the J end lost 9 bases, and 11 bases lay between the germline ends. The CDR3 totals 13 residues. The CDR3 reads CASSPARELEQFF. As DNA, the CDR3 is TGTGCCAGCTCACCAGCCAGGGAACTTGAGCAGTTCTTC.

The chain is built from TRBV9 and TRBJ2-3; TRBD2 agrees at 14 bases. The CDR3 is 18 residues long. Germline CDR1 is SGDLS and CDR2 is YYNGEE. V dropped 4 bases and J dropped 4; count of bases not matched to a gene: 11. The DNA for the CDR3 is TGTGCCAGCAGCTTCTCCGGGACTAGCGGGAGTAGCGCAGATACGCAGTATTTT. Translating it yields CASSFSGTSGSSADTQYF.

The rearrangement joins TRBV27 to TRBJ2-1; D call uncertain. Between the trimmed V and J ends, which lost 7 bases and 3 bases, there was a span of 10 bases. The CDR3 loop spans 13 amino acids. In germline, CDR1 is MNHEY, CDR2 SMNVEV (reference sequence). CDR3 sequence (DNA): TGTGCCAGCAAGCCCGCACGCTACAATGAGCAGTTCTTC. Its translation is CASKPARYNEQFF.

CDR3 coding DNA: TGTGCCAGCAGCGTAGCCGGGAGTGACACCGGGGAGCTGTTTTTT. Translated, it gives CASSVAGSDTGELFF. The chain couples TRBV9 to TRBJ2-2, with D maybe TRBD2 (6 bases). Germline CDR1 reads SGDLS; CDR2 reads YYNGEE. CDR3 size: 15 residues. V dropped 0 bases and J dropped 3 bases, with 9 bases sitting between them. The full variable domain, with the rest looked up from reference TRBV9 and TRBJ2-2, is DSGVTQTPKHLITATGQRVTLRCSPRSGDLSVYWYQQSLDQGLQFLIQYYNGEERAKGNILERFSAQQFPDLHSELNLSSLELGDSALYFCASSVAGSDTGELFFGEGSRLTVL.

The chain employs TRBV6-6 and TRBJ1-1; the D gene is possibly TRBD1 (5 bases). There are 15 residues in the CDR3. The germline gives CDR1 MNHNY, CDR2 SVGAGI (reference sequence). The V and J ends lost 0 bases and 3 bases respectively, with 11 bases between them. CDR3 DNA sequence: TGTGCCAGCAGTTACTCCGTGGCAGGGCACACTGAAGCTTTCTTT. Translating it yields CASSYSVAGHTEAFF.

The V and J genes are TRBV6-2 or TRBV6-3 and TRBJ1-5; D call uncertain. The CDR3 has 15 residues. The V and J ends lost 5 bases and 5 bases respectively, with 16 bases between them. The germline gives CDR1 MNHEY, CDR2 SVGEGT. The CDR3 region has the DNA TGTGCCAGCAGTCCCCTATTGAGGCCCGATCAGCCCCAGCATTTT. Its translation: CASSPLLRPDQPQHF.

This clone has just a few counts. The V gene is TRBV12-3 or TRBV12-4, the J gene TRBJ2-7; 8 bases match TRBD1. This CDR3 has 13 amino acids. V gave up 6 bases and J gave up 2 bases; unmatched junction bases: 3. CDR3 protein: CASRRTGTYEQYF. Written as DNA, the CDR3 is TGTGCCAGCAGACGGACAGGGACCTACGAGCAGTACTTC.

The chain employs TRBV12-1 and TRBJ2-7; the table's TRBD2 call for D was not verified on the DNA. TRBV12-1 is a known pseudogene. The CDR3 runs 16 residues. The CDR3 DNA reads as TGTGCCAGCAGTCGAACCCCACTAGCGGGTCAGTACGAGCAGTACTTC. The encoded protein is CASSRTPLAGQYEQYF.

A few counts support this clone. The chain joins TRBV7-9 to TRBJ1-4, with TRBD1 as a possible D gene (6 bases). The CDR3 consists of 14 residues. Trimming shortened V by 8 bases and J by 4 bases, and 14 bases separated the two germline ends. Germline CDR1 is SEHNR and CDR2 is FQNEAQ (reference sequence). The CDR3 region is CASGPGQSNEKLFF. In DNA form, the CDR3 reads TGTGCCAGCGGACCCGGACAGAGTAATGAAAAACTGTTTTTT.

This clone occurred once. The chain recombines TRBV7-9 with TRBJ2-7; D possibly corresponds to TRBD1 (5 bases). V was trimmed by 1 base and J by 5 bases, leaving 12 bases between them. The CDR3 sequence is 14 residues long. Germline V gene lookup returns CDR1 SEHNR and CDR2 FQNEAQ (reference sequence). The CDR3 nucleotides read TGTGCCAGCAGCTTAGGGGGCGCCGGCAACGAGCAGTACTTC. Protein product: CASSLGGAGNEQYF.

The chain links TRBV19 to TRBJ2-5, with 7 bases fitting TRBD1. This CDR3 region has 14 residues. Germline V lookup: CDR1 LNHDA, CDR2 SQIVND (reference sequence). The trim removed 10 bases at V and 5 bases at J, leaving 13 bases unmatched. The CDR3 loop is CATRTTGQRETQYF. DNA for the CDR3: TGTGCCACGAGGACGACAGGGCAGCGGGAGACCCAGTACTTC. The entire variable domain, with the rest obtained from reference TRBV19 and TRBJ2-5, is as follows: DGGITQSPKYLFRKEGQNVTLSCEQNLNHDAMYWYRQDPGQGLRLIYYSQIVNDFQKGDIAEGYSVSREKKESFPLTVTSAQKNPTAFYLCATRTTGQRETQYFGPGTRLLVL.

V gene TRBV7-9 combines with J gene TRBJ1-2; D gene ambiguous. Germline CDR1 and CDR2: SEHNR and FQNEAQ (reference sequence). The germline V and J ends were trimmed by 3 bases and 8 bases, with 7 bases remaining between them. The CDR3 contains 11 residues. CDR3 in DNA: TGTGCCAGCAGCTTTGGGCAGGGCTACACCTTC. As protein: CASSFGQGYTF.

The chain couples TRBV19 to TRBJ1-1; D gene uncertain. The CDR3 runs to 14 residues. The germline CDR1 and CDR2 sequences are LNHDA and SQIVND (reference sequence). The ends were cut back, 5 bases at V and 6 bases at J, with 16 bases in the middle. CDR3 in DNA: TGTGCCAGTAGTGTCATGTCGTGGAGAGCTGAAGCTTTCTTT. Its protein product is CASSVMSWRAEAFF.

The genes are TRBV6-6 and TRBJ2-5, with TRBD2 identical over 14 bases. V was clipped by 11 bases and J by 4 bases; unmatched bases: 9. Germline V lookup: CDR1 MNHNY, CDR2 SVGAGI (reference sequence). There are 15 residues in the CDR3. CDR3 amino acids: CAASKTSGRVETQYF. The CDR3 DNA follows: TGTGCCGCGTCAAAGACTAGCGGGAGGGTAGAGACCCAGTACTTC.

This chain links TRBV12-3 or TRBV12-4 with TRBJ1-2; 7 nucleotides match TRBD1. Trimming removed 7 bases from V and 8 bases from J; junction bases left unmatched: 7. The CDR3 loop spans 12 amino acids. CDR3 residues: CASTTGQSGYTF. The CDR3 DNA reads TGTGCCAGCACCACGGGACAGTCGGGCTACACCTTC.

The genes are TRBV20-1 and TRBJ2-5; no clear D. The germline gives CDR1 DFQATT, CDR2 SNEGSKA (reference sequence). The germline V and J ends were trimmed by 0 bases and 5 bases, with 4 bases remaining between them. The CDR3 length is 11 residues. Written as DNA, the CDR3 is TGCAGTGCTAGAGATAGTGAGACCCAGTACTTC. Protein: CSARDSETQYF.

This clone was seen a few times. The chain links TRBV19 to TRBJ2-3; 7 bases agree with TRBD2. The V segment lost 0 bases and the J segment 4 bases; nucleotides outside the gene matches: 7. The CDR3 runs 16 residues. CDR1 is LNHDA and CDR2 is SQIVND in the germline V gene (reference sequence). The CDR3 spells CASSIEAGVGADTQYF. CDR3 DNA: TGTGCCAGTAGTATAGAGGCGGGGGTGGGCGCAGATACGCAGTATTTT. Filled out from reference TRBV19 and TRBJ2-3, the complete variable domain reads DGGITQSPKYLFRKEGQNVTLSCEQNLNHDAMYWYRQDPGQGLRLIYYSQIVNDFQKGDIAEGYSVSREKKESFPLTVTSAQKNPTAFYLCASSIEAGVGADTQYFGPGTRLTVL.

The chain recombines TRBV9 with TRBJ1-2; weak D call: TRBD1 (6 bases). Per germline, CDR1 SGDLS and CDR2 YYNGEE. The CDR3 totals 16 residues. With 2 bases removed from V and 1 base from J, the gap between germline ends came to 15 bases. CDR3 in DNA: TGTGCCAGCAGCGTTTCCCGGGACAAAAATAACTATGGCTACACCTTC. Translated: CASSVSRDKNNYGYTF.